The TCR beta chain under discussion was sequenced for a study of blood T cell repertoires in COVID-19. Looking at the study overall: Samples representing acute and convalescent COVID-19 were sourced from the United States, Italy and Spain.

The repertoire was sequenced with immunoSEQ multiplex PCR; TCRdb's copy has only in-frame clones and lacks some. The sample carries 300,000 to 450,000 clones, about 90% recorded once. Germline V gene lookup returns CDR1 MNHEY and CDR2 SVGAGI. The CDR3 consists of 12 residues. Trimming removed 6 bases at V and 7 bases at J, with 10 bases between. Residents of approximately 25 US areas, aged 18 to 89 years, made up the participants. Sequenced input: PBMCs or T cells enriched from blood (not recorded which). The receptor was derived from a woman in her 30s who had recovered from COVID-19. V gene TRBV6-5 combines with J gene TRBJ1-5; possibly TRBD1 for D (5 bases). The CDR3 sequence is CASRNNRQPQHF. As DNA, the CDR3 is TGTGCCAGCAGGAATAACAGGCAGCCCCAGCATTTT.